The T cell receptor beta chain under discussion was sequenced for a study of T cell changes during pregnancy in multiple sclerosis. V shed 8 bases and J 3 bases; nucleotides not matched to a gene: 4. The CDR3 has 13 residues. CDR1 and CDR2 from the germline V gene are KGHSH and LQKENI. Measured with immunoSEQ multiplex PCR; TCRdb has only the in-frame clones, and not every one. Altogether fewer than 50,000 clones are present, 90% to 95% being singletons, with the ten largest covering roughly 10%. This material consisted of CD8+ T cells from peripheral blood mononuclear cells, taken after pregnancy. The sequence was obtained from a female donor with multiple sclerosis, enrolled in a pregnancy study. This chain uses TRBV18 with TRBJ1-2, with 9 bases that match TRBD1. The CDR3 spells CASATGGDYGYTF. The CDR3 nucleotides read TGTGCCAGCGCGACAGGGGGAGACTATGGCTACACCTTC.